This TCR beta chain was observed in a study of long-term antiretroviral therapy in people with HIV. Background on the study: The earliest specimens came about a decade ahead of the 2015 immediate-ART recommendation. General study findings and limits: Every time point showed a repertoire led by clones expanded before ART.

The samples comprised roughly 0.9-11 million cryopreserved PBMC ahead of DNA extraction. With 2 bases removed from V and 1 base from J, the gap between germline ends came to 6 bases. Per germline, CDR1 SGHNT and CDR2 YYREEE (reference sequence). The CDR3 contains 13 residues. This clone was detected a few times. Its matching antigen is unknown. The assay used was immunoSEQ (version v3.0), run at survey level. Generated by immunoSEQ multiplex PCR, the TCRdb table keeps only in-frame clones and is missing some. The repertoire holds about 36,000 clones, with roughly 80% as singletons. This chain joins TRBV5-4 and TRBJ1-1, with no clear D. This receptor was identified in a man aged 18 to 35 with HIV. The sample here was unsorted PBMCs, taken 0.6 years after starting antiretroviral therapy. Written as DNA, the CDR3 is TGTGCCAGCAGCTTTGACTGGAACACTGAAGCTTTCTTT. As protein: CASSFDWNTEAFF.